Below are 16 T cell receptor beta chains sequenced from a single sample in a study of a mutant IDH1 vaccine in newly diagnosed glioma. Data came from immunoSEQ multiplex PCR; TCRdb stores just in-frame clones and leaves some out. The table has 35,000 to 50,000 clones, around 94% seen once; the top ten hold roughly 2.4%. No antigen has been assigned to these receptors. Time point here: week 35, safety follow-up. Vaccination used 300 ug of mutant IDH1 20-mer peptide per dose, with topical imiquimod. This material consisted of PBMCs, taken from a glioma patient whose treatment included an IDH1 peptide vaccine. These receptors were collected from a man between 45 and 60 years old with glioma.

The CDR3 coding sequence is TGCGCCAGCAGCTTGGTCCCGGGAGCTTATGGCTACACCTTC. Its translation: CASSLVPGAYGYTF. The chain has TRBV5-1 and TRBJ1-2; D gene ambiguous. The germline V gene encodes CDR1 SGHRS and CDR2 YFSETQ. The CDR3 consists of 14 residues. V lost 0 bases and J 5 bases, leaving 11 bases between the germline ends.

The chain couples TRBV6-1 to TRBJ1-1; a possible D gene is TRBD1 (5 bases). The CDR3 extends over 14 amino acids. The germline CDR1 and CDR2 sequences are MNHNS and SASEGT. V was trimmed by 4 bases and J by 2 bases, leaving 11 bases between them. CDR3 sequence (DNA): TGTGCCAGCAGTGCTTTCCAGGGTAACACTGAAGCTTTCTTT. Protein product: CASSAFQGNTEAFF.

The gene calls are TRBV7-2 and TRBJ2-7, with D tentatively TRBD2 (6 bases). Per the germline V gene, CDR1 is SGHTA and CDR2 is FQGNSA. Trimming left V 3 bases short and J 2 bases short, with 17 bases between. The CDR3 length is 16 residues. The CDR3 nucleotides read TGTGCCAGCAGCTTGGGAGGCGGCGGCTATACCTACGAGCAGTACTTC. It translates to CASSLGGGGYTYEQYF.

The chain couples TRBV23-1 to TRBJ2-7; no firm D call. TRBV23-1 qualifies as an ORF whose function is uncertain. V shed 7 bases and J shed 2 bases, with 9 bases lying between them. This CDR3 contains 12 residues. CDR3 DNA sequence: TGCGCCAGCATGGGCCGACCCTACGAGCAGTACTTC. As protein: CASMGRPYEQYF.

The chain combines TRBV27 with TRBJ1-1; D possibly corresponds to TRBD1 (6 bases). Trimming stripped 4 bases from V and 0 bases from J, with 15 bases between. CDR3 size: 16 residues. Germline assignment: CDR1 MNHEY and CDR2 SMNVEV (reference sequence). CDR3 residues: CASSWGARTVNTEAFF. The CDR3 nucleotides are TGTGCCAGCAGTTGGGGGGCCCGGACGGTGAACACTGAAGCTTTCTTT.

This chain links TRBV13 with TRBJ2-7, with TRBD2 identical over 11 bases. Germline values: CDR1 PRHDT, CDR2 FYEKMQ (reference sequence). The CDR3 runs to 17 residues. V lost 5 bases and J lost 5; bases outside the gene matches: 14. DNA for the CDR3: TGTGCCAGCAGCCCCCGGCATAGCGGGAGGGCCCACCACGAGCAGTACTTC. This codes for CASSPRHSGRAHHEQYF.

The chain recombines TRBV19 with TRBJ2-5; possibly TRBD1 for D (5 bases). The CDR3 spans 14 residues. The V and J ends lost 1 base and 6 bases respectively, with 12 bases between them. The germline gives CDR1 LNHDA, CDR2 SQIVND (reference sequence). This CDR3 reads CASSIGAGWQTQYF. CDR3 bases: TGTGCCAGTAGTATAGGGGCAGGGTGGCAGACCCAGTACTTC.

This chain connects TRBV6-5 to TRBJ2-1; a possible D gene is TRBD2 (5 bases). The CDR3 extends over 11 amino acids. V dropped 5 bases and J dropped 14 bases, with 13 bases sitting between them. Germline loops: CDR1 MNHEY, CDR2 SVGAGI. Written as DNA, the CDR3 is TGTGCCAGCAGTGACCGGGTACTAGAGTTCTTC. Amino acids: CASSDRVLEFF.

In DNA form, the CDR3 reads TGCGCCAGCAGCCGCCCGGGGACAGGGCGGAACACTGAAGCTTTCTTT. Translating gives CASSRPGTGRNTEAFF. The rearrangement joins TRBV4-1 to TRBJ1-1, with 9 bases matching TRBD1. This CDR3 has 16 residues. The trim removed 4 bases at V and 1 base at J, leaving 7 bases unmatched. Germline lookup yields CDR1 MGHRA and CDR2 YSYEKL.

J is TRBJ2-5 and V is TRBV6-5, with D possibly matching TRBD1 (6 bases). Trimming removed 6 bases from V and 5 bases from J, with 16 bases in between. This CDR3 spans 14 amino acids. The germline V gene has CDR1 MNHEY and CDR2 SVGAGI. The CDR3 protein is CASRRQFQGETQYF. The CDR3 DNA reads as TGTGCCAGCAGGCGACAGTTCCAGGGGGAGACCCAGTACTTC.

The chain couples TRBV5-6 to TRBJ2-7, with 9 nucleotides matching TRBD1. This CDR3 is built from 15 residues. Per the germline V gene, CDR1 is SGHDT and CDR2 is YYEEEE. V shed 4 bases, J shed 0 bases, and the junction held 5 bases outside the gene matches. CDR3 loop: CASSAGTGPSYEQYF. The CDR3 DNA reads as TGTGCCAGCAGCGCAGGGACAGGGCCCTCCTACGAGCAGTACTTC.

This clone was seen once. CDR3 bases: TGTGCCAGCACCGAACACAGGGCCAAGGACTCTGGAAACACCATATATTTT. Its protein is CASTEHRAKDSGNTIYF. This chain joins TRBV2 and TRBJ1-3, with TRBD1 as a possible D gene (6 bases). There are 17 residues in the CDR3. Between the trimmed V and J ends, which lost 7 bases and 0 bases, there was a span of 19 bases. Germline V gene lookup returns CDR1 SNHLY and CDR2 FYNNEI.

The chain employs TRBV7-9 and TRBJ2-7; possible D gene TRBD2, 5 bases. The CDR3 is 15 residues long. The germline CDR1 and CDR2 sequences are SEHNR and FQNEAQ (reference sequence). V shed 6 bases and J shed 6 bases, with 21 bases lying between them. The CDR3 DNA sequence: TGTGCCAGCAGTAGAAGTTTCGGGGAGCCGCTCGAGCAGTACTTC. Translating it yields CASSRSFGEPLEQYF.

This clone was picked up one time. In DNA form, the CDR3 reads TGTGCCAGCAGTCTCGGGTCGGGGATCCTTCGGGAGCAGTACTTC. The encoded protein is CASSLGSGILREQYF. V gene TRBV11-3 combines with J gene TRBJ2-7; D might be TRBD2 (5 bases). The CDR3 has 15 amino acids. V was shortened by 6 bases and J by 7 bases, with 22 bases between the two germline ends. Germline CDR1 and CDR2: SGHNT and YENEEA.

The CDR3 nucleotides are TGTGCCAGCAGCTCCCGGGATAACTCCTACAATGAGCAGTTCTTC. The encoded protein is CASSSRDNSYNEQFF. The chain employs TRBV5-4 and TRBJ2-1; tentative D call: TRBD2 (5 bases). The germline V and J ends were trimmed by 3 bases and 0 bases, with 10 bases remaining between them. Germline V lookup: CDR1 SGHNT, CDR2 YYREEE (reference sequence). The CDR3 has 15 amino acids.

The chain joins TRBV5-6 to TRBJ2-2; TRBD2 aligns across 7 bases. The length of the CDR3 is 15 residues. The germline V gene has CDR1 SGHDT and CDR2 YYEEEE. The V gene end was trimmed by 8 bases and the J gene end by 3 bases; junction bases not matched to a gene: 10. CDR3 in amino acids: CASSPGSGYTGELFF. CDR3 DNA: TGTGCCAGTTCGCCGGGTAGCGGGTACACCGGGGAGCTGTTTTTT.